This TCR beta chain derives from a study of blood T cell repertoires in COVID-19. Study summary: T cells, B-cell-depleted T cells, or PBMCs supplied cDNA or gDNA.

Authors' processing steps: Researchers report that nucleated cell counts were estimated from reference gene primer amplification. This table comes from immunoSEQ multiplex PCR, and its TCRdb copy is limited to in-frame clones, with some not included. That table is the source of V, J and clone size, and D and trimming were worked out from the DNA. The sample consists of about 99,000 clones, roughly 82% of them appearing once. The CDR3 consists of 14 residues. CDR1 and CDR2 (germline): MNHEY, SVGAGI. The V end lost 4 bases, the J end lost 1 base, and 8 bases lay between the germline ends. The chain has TRBV6-5 and TRBJ1-5; D possibly corresponds to TRBD1 (6 bases). Sequencing used peripheral blood. The receptor was derived from a man between 60 and 75 years old with acute or convalescent COVID-19. CDR3 region: CASSFTGSNQPQHF. The CDR3 bases are TGTGCCAGCAGTTTCACAGGGAGCAATCAGCCCCAGCATTTT.